This T cell receptor (beta chain) comes out of a study of blood T cell repertoires in COVID-19. Study-level background: Sites across the United States, Italy and Spain contributed samples from acute and convalescent COVID-19. In each case, the material was cDNA or gDNA derived from T cells, B-cell-depleted T cells, or PBMCs.

V lost 8 bases, J lost 3 bases, and 11 bases lay in between. CDR3 size: 13 residues. Germline loops: CDR1 ENHRY, CDR2 SYGVKD. Using immunoSEQ multiplex PCR, the repertoire was profiled, and TCRdb retains in-frame clones only, with some absent. The sample shows roughly 30,000 clones, approximately 89% of them seen only once. The sequenced sample consisted of peripheral blood. This receptor was identified in a man aged 60 to 69 with acute or convalescent COVID-19. The V gene is TRBV10-3, the J gene TRBJ1-5, with D possibly being TRBD1 (6 bases). CDR3: CAIGKGVNQPQHF. Here the CDR3 DNA reads TGTGCCATCGGTAAGGGGGTCAATCAGCCCCAGCATTTT.